This T cell receptor beta chain was captured in a study of T cell repertoires in cytomegalovirus infection. This clonotype was observed a handful of times. This CDR3 comprises 16 residues. CDR1 is SGHAT and CDR2 is FQNNGV in the germline V gene. The ends were cut back, 6 bases at V and 6 bases at J, with 23 bases in the middle. Via MiXCR, TCRdb re-called the reads, giving one row per CDR3 protein. Counted here are approximately 150,000 distinct CDR3 sequences, about 6% occurring once; the ten biggest clones make up about 20%. Material for sequencing was PBMCs. The V call is TRBV11-2, the J call TRBJ1-2; D possibly corresponds to TRBD1 (6 bases). The receptor was derived from a human donor in good health (CMV status not recorded). Some clones in this sample may be carry-over from other donors' samples. The CDR3 bases are TGTGCCAGCAGTTCACTCAACGTCCCAGGGGTCGATGGCTACACCTTC. Residues: CASSSLNVPGVDGYTF. Supplemented by reference TRBV11-2 and TRBJ1-2, the full variable domain reads EAGVAQSPRYKIIEKRQSVAFWCNPISGHATLYWYQQILGQGPKLLIQFQNNGVVDDSQLPKDRFSAERLKGVDSTLKIQPAKLEDSAVYLCASSSLNVPGVDGYTFGSGTRLTVV.